Described below is a single T cell receptor (beta chain) sequence and its context. This clone has a handful of counts. Its antigen is currently not known. Base qualities are not recorded, but no much larger clone differs from it by a single base. The sample originates from a study of beta chain features in type 1 diabetes (dated by TCRdb to between 2018 and 2020). As for the study more broadly: Patients and healthy donors did not differ in mean age, gender distribution, total cell number or subset yield. Regulatory and stem cell-like memory subsets were isolated from only 8 patients and about 8 healthy donors, whereas naive and central memory subsets came from all 28 donors. A total of around 110,000,000 sorted cells were examined across all samples, and a strong correlation was observed between cell number per subset and RNA yield. In the study, recently diagnosed type 1 diabetes patients and matched healthy donors were compared on the TCRB repertoires of their sorted circulating CD4+ T cell subsets.

The CDR3 contains 15 residues, cysteine and phenylalanine counted. The sequence is cut down to CDR3 DNA, 45 bases in frame from base 1. For CDR1 and CDR2, the germline V gene (reference sequence) lists PRHDT and FYEKMQ. Relative to germline, V is missing 4 bases and J is missing 6 bases, with 9 bases of the junction outside any gene match. Study-wide findings and limitations: Shorter templates might be favored by PCR, yet because patient and control samples were amplified and corrected together, any such skew would affect both groups equally. At VDJ recombination sites, type 1 diabetes patients had fewer insertions and more deleted nucleotides, which implies abnormalities in thymic rearrangement. Naive, central memory and regulatory TCRB repertoires appeared to be more alike among patients than among healthy donors. In all four CD4+ subsets, TCRB CDR3 length was moderately but significantly shorter in type 1 diabetes patients. Because cDNA was sequenced instead of genomic DNA, highly expressing activated cells could be over-represented, though the groups showed no difference in activation or CD3 levels. Because the HLA sub-analyses included only small numbers of individuals, any influence of HLA type on TCRB rearrangement was left unresolved.

Each donor gave one peripheral blood draw, averaging roughly 100 mL, which was collected into heparinised tubes. Naive, central memory, regulatory and stem cell-like memory CD4+ T cells were sorted on a BD FACSAria II using a panel including CD45RO, CCR7, CD25, CD127, CD95 and CD27. All sorted populations exceeded 95% purity. PBMCs were separated immediately by Lymphoprep density gradient centrifugation and were stained directly, without being cultured. Samples were stained and sorted in pairs, with one healthy donor and one patient per experiment, so that batch effects were minimized. The entire amount of isolated RNA was reverse transcribed using the High Capacity cDNA Reverse Transcription Kit, so the sequenced TCRB transcripts were expressed ones. Deep immunoSEQ sequencing was performed on naive, central memory and regulatory T cell samples, with an average of around 3.4 million total reads per sample. Sorted cells were lysed in RLT buffer and RNA was extracted with DNase-treated RNeasy Micro or Mini kits, depending on cell number. Each cell subset was processed on its own to prevent cross-contamination, while patient and healthy donor samples were processed together. The immunoSEQ multiplex PCR was used to amplify TCRB sequences from cDNA, yielding 87-bp fragments that span the CDR3 region. Amplicons were sequenced on the Illumina HiSeq platform. The authors processed their data as follows. Synthetic template baselines were used to correct PCR bias computationally, reads within Hamming distance 2 were collapsed together, and singletons that could not be merged were discarded. Reads were aligned against IMGT to assign V, D and J genes, CDR3 length and insertions or deletions at six rearrangement sites. Clonotype counts were normalized to sorted cell number within each subset before computing true diversity and Gini coefficients with the tcR R package. The overlap coefficient, calculated on TCRB nucleotide sequences, was used to measure repertoire sharing. This immuneACCESS table, as held by TCRdb, lists in-frame sequences with V and J called but not all clones. Of the missing ones, under half trace to an unresolved V gene in checked studies; the others have no known cause. V and J calls and clone size are given by that table; D and trimming were obtained from the DNA. The sample has roughly 100,000 clones on record, 25% to 30% of them singletons. The top ten hold less than 0.65% of the sample.

The clonotype originates from a woman under 30 with type 1 diabetes. The V gene is TRBV13 and the J gene is TRBJ2-5, with TRBD2 matching 9 junction bases. The sample was central memory CD4+ T cells from blood. The encoded CDR3 is CASSSGVAGEKTQYF. The bases are TGTGCCAGCAGCTCCGGGGTAGCGGGAGAGAAGACCCAGTACTTC.